The source of this T cell receptor beta chain is a study of blood T cell repertoires in COVID-19 (TCRdb year 2020). Regarding the research as a whole: Samples from collaborators originated in the United States, Italy and Spain and spanned both the acute and convalescent phases of COVID-19. The material from the prospective study consisted of cDNA or gDNA derived from T cells, B-cell-depleted T cells, or PBMCs. Deeply sampled blood TCRbeta repertoires from subjects exposed to, actively infected with, or recovered from COVID-19 were included in the dataset. A freely available public database, intended as a resource for researchers studying the immune response to SARS-CoV-2, is where the repertoires were released. The samples were drawn from the first 160 participants of the ongoing ImmuneRACE study and from 1,254 subjects provided by 6 global collaborators. Sample metadata almost always included a de-identified subject ID, COVID-19 status, age in years and sex. Where available, HLA class I and class II types were obtained from metadata supplied by the sample provider rather than from assay-based typing. What the authors observed across the whole study: Clinical and demographic metadata were provided uncurated, with the amount varying by source and participant.

Each collaborating institution followed its own protocols to collect whole blood in K2EDTA tubes. For TCRbeta analysis, collaborators shipped samples in one of three forms: frozen whole blood, isolated PBMCs, or DNA extracted from either of those sample types. The CDR3 holds 20 amino acids from the cysteine to the phenylalanine. The only DNA kept is the CDR3, 60 bases in frame from the first base. For this chain, trimming is 4 bases at the V end and 0 bases at the J end, and the number of junction bases without a gene match is 18. Taken from the germline V gene, the CDR1 and CDR2 loops are MDHEN and SYDVKM. Concerning this clone itself: Its antigen target is currently unknown. It has no much larger one-base neighbor in the sample; base qualities were not kept.

The immunoSEQ Assay, a bias-controlled multiplex PCR, was used to amplify TCRbeta CDR3 regions from genomic DNA. Processing in the source paper ran as follows. Within the assay, amplification of reference gene primers was used to estimate how many nucleated cells each sample contained. To quantify the absolute abundance of each unique TCRbeta CDR3 rearrangement, sequence reads were collapsed and filtered. Productive Simpson clonality was computed per sample as the square root of Simpson's diversity index over productive rearrangements. TCRdb took over this immuneACCESS table, retaining in-frame rearrangements with V and J assigned. Such tables are incomplete; in checked studies, under half of the missing clones stem from an unresolved V gene, and the remainder is unexplained. The V and J calls and clone size were taken over from that table, and D and trimming were inferred from the DNA. Within this sample are 90,000 to 120,000 clones, with 70% to 90% of them counted one time only. Roughly 4.9% of the sample is held by the ten biggest clonotypes.

Sequencing was done on a sample of peripheral blood. The sequence came from a man in his forties or fifties with active or convalescent COVID-19. Recombination connected TRBV28 to TRBJ1-1, with TRBD1 identical over 9 junction bases. In nucleotide form, the sequence is TGTGCCAGCAGTTCGGGACAGGGACTCTTTGTACGTACGATGAACACTGAAGCTTTCTTT. Its protein is CASSSGQGLFVRTMNTEAFF. Reference TRBV28 and TRBJ1-1 proteins supply the regions before and after the CDR3; the full variable domain is: DVKVTQSSRYLVKRTGEKVFLECVQDMDHENMFWYRQDPGLGLRLIYFSYDVKMKEKGDIPEGYSVSREKKERFSLILESASTNQTSMYLCASSSGQGLFVRTMNTEAFFGQGTRLTVV.